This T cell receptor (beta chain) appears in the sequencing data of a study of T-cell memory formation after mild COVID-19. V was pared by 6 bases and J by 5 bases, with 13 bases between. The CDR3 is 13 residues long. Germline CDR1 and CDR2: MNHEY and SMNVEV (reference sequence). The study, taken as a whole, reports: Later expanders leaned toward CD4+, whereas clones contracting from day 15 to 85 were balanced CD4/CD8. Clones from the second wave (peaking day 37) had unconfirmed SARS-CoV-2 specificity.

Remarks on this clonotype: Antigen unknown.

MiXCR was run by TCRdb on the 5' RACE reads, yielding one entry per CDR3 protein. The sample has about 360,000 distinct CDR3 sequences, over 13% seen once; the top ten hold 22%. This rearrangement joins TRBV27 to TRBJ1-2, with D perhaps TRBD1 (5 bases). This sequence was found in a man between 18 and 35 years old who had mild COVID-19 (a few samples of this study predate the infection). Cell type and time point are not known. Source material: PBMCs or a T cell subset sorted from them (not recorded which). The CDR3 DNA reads TGTGCCAGCAGCACGCAGGGATCGTATGGCTACACCTTC. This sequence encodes CASSTQGSYGYTF.